This T cell receptor (beta chain) was sequenced during a study of blood T cells in healthy people across ages. PCR was performed a second time for about 6 to 12 cycles using a sample-barcoded 5' primer and a J-beta primer mix. Every cDNA was tagged by a template-switch adaptor with 12 random nucleotides. TCRdb processed the 5' RACE reads anew with MiXCR; each CDR3 protein has one entry. The sample has around 800,000 distinct CDR3 sequences, more than 25% seen once; the top ten hold about 3%. The CDR3 consists of 14 residues. Trimming removed 0 bases from V and 3 bases from J, with 8 bases in between. Looked up from germline, CDR1 is LGHDT and CDR2 is YNNKEL (reference sequence). This clonotype has more than one count but fewer than ten. This same sample was also part of a study on T cells of mothers and their children. As that study records: The M1S primer of the second PCR added sample barcodes and 2-4 random nucleotides.

V is TRBV3-1 and J is TRBJ2-5; weak D call: TRBD1 (5 bases). Specimen: blood. The sequence was collected from a boy between 5 and 17 years old in good health. The CDR3: CASSQDQGKETQYF. Written as DNA, the CDR3 is TGTGCCAGCAGCCAAGATCAGGGAAAAGAGACCCAGTACTTC.